Included here is one T cell receptor (beta chain) sequence, with context. Repertoires were generated with immunoSEQ multiplex PCR, while TCRdb's copy carries only in-frame clones and drops some. The sample contains tens of thousands of clones, approximately 94% of which appear only once. The CDR3 contains 13 residues. Germline V gene sequence: CDR1 SQVTM, CDR2 ANQGSEA. The V and J ends lost 3 bases and 5 bases respectively, with 13 bases between them. The sample originates from a study of brain T cells in children with intractable seizures. The sequence came from a boy aged 5-17 years with focal cortical dysplasia and intractable seizures. Specimen: peripheral blood, collected at surgery. The J gene is TRBJ1-2, the V gene TRBV29-1; D gene uncertain. CDR3 DNA sequence: TGCAGCGTTGACTCACTCCGGAGGTATGGCTACACCTTC. Its translation: CSVDSLRRYGYTF.